Below, one T cell receptor beta chain is given with its context. TCRbeta library preparation incorporated unique molecular identifiers. One entry per CDR3 protein, called by TCRdb with MiXCR from the PCR reads. Here the sample spans 150,000 to 200,000 distinct CDR3 sequences, about 6.8% being singletons. The data are from a study of T-cell reconstitution after alpha-beta-depleted transplantation in children. Germline CDR1 reads LNHDA; CDR2 reads SQIVND (reference sequence). The trim removed 5 bases at V and 7 bases at J, leaving 18 bases unmatched. There are 18 residues in the CDR3. Material: PBMCs from the stem cell graft donor, obtained from the stem cell graft. This chain links TRBV19 with TRBJ2-1; TRBD2 agrees at 9 bases. The sequence came from a human donor who donated a stem cell graft to a child with Wiskott-Aldrich syndrome. The chain's CDR3 is CASSPSSLVAGVLNEQFF. The CDR3 DNA sequence: TGTGCCAGTAGTCCCAGTTCTTTGGTAGCGGGAGTGTTGAATGAGCAGTTCTTC.